This T cell receptor beta chain was sequenced during a study of cytomegalovirus exposure and HLA in healthy donors listed by TCRdb under 2017. About the investigation overall: According to an earlier analysis of 450 to 650 of the donors, about 190 million T cells yielded 95 million to 140 million unique TCR beta sequences and approximately 300 Gb of sequence data. To decide whether each TCR beta V gene segment behaved as functional or pseudogenic, an earlier analysis of some 600 of the donors relied on high-throughput TCR beta sequencing. The study aimed to test whether signatures of past pathogen exposure could be identified by cataloging public T cell receptors. Roughly 300 gigabases of sequencing data and tens of millions of unique TCR sequences were included in an early release covering roughly 700 HLA-typed donors. In the later analysis, no new phenotypic data were used to find candidate immune exposures; instead, reliance was placed on TCR beta sequences and their occurrence across donors. A later genetic analysis used genome-wide SNP genotypes for about 60% of the roughly 700 donors, treating that subset as a discovery cohort. To predict cytomegalovirus infection status, the study combined high-throughput TCR immunosequencing, statistical association of individual TCRs with disease status, and machine learning. Of the 350 to 450 genotyped donors, roughly 80% were placed in the genetic ancestry cluster associated with self-reported Caucasian donors. Roughly 5 DR-DQ haplotypes were handled as single units for association and clustering, since linkage in the cohort was strong. A later analysis re-analyzed previously published TCR beta repertoires from 660 or so donors and added high-resolution HLA genotyping to study TCR occurrence patterns. The T cell repertoires of some 700 subjects were profiled by immunosequencing and related to cytomegalovirus serostatus. HLA typing included class I and class II loci at four-digit resolution. The number of donors typed differed by locus, with roughly 629-640 for A, B, C, DRB1 and DQB1, roughly 520 for DQA1, 600 to 610 for DPA1, and around 430 for DPB1. Besides the first cohort of under 700 subjects, a separate validation cohort made up of 120 different subjects was used. Donor age, sex, ethnicity and CMV serostatus were collected together with the repertoire data. All discovery cohort repertoires had been generated on a single sequencing platform. Across about 370 genotyped donors of the cohort, an average of about 240,000 unique TCR beta nucleotide sequences per donor were sequenced, and 15% to 20% of those sequences were non-productive. The paper as a whole reports these results and caveats: According to the authors, the approach could potentially be generalized to other disease states and immunological phenotypes. The earlier analysis of 587 of the donors excluded 15 to 20 rarely observed V segments, including chromosome 9 orphons, because counts were too low. Because the 87-base-pair reads could not distinguish some IMGT-functional V segments, including TRBV6-2 and TRBV6-3, those segments were excluded. In this cohort, only TCR beta chains were sequenced, and detectable features were limited by the absence of alpha or paired-chain data. Linkage disequilibrium might explain the correlated functional status among segregating V segments, but an unknown experimental factor could not be ruled out. A group of highly shared sequence variants was considered likely to be a technical artifact of the sequencing pipeline. A later genetic analysis reported fewer N-insertions in productive TCRs among donors in an Asian-associated ancestry cluster than the roughly 650-donor mean. A further reported finding was that TCR beta sequences accurately predicted the HLA-A and HLA-B alleles for most subjects in the first cohort. A later analysis reported that several top co-occurrence clusters appeared linked to parvovirus B19, influenza, CMV and Epstein-Barr virus. Roughly uniform sequencing depth across donors was assumed in presence/absence analyses, although this assumption may not hold. In an earlier analysis of some 540 of the donors, most TCR beta V segments appeared in productive rearrangements about 90% or about 30% of the time, broadly matching IMGT annotations. In vitro tests confirmed that a few of the cytomegalovirus-associated TCR beta chains recognize cytomegalovirus antigens. An association between a missense DCLRE1C variant and V-gene and J-gene trimming of TCR beta chains was found in a later genetic analysis and replicated in an independent cohort. Across donors, most TCR sequences were observed very rarely, whereas some public TCRs were present in many individuals. For the cohort, immune exposure information was limited to CMV serostatus. According to a later analysis, TCR association rates differed among HLA loci, with DRB1 alleles showing the most associated TCRs and HLA-C alleles showing the fewest. Because some donors lacked HLA typing at each locus, the association tests relied only on the typed subset. When HLA alleles, especially DR and DQ, strongly co-occurred, attributing TCR associations to individual alleles was difficult. According to a later analysis, most CMV-associated TCR beta chains appeared to be HLA-restricted, and the HLA associations seemed to be driven largely by CMV exposure. The study gave a list of 150 to 200 TCR beta chains associated with cytomegalovirus. At a false discovery rate of 0.05, a later analysis linked 16,951 TCR beta sequences to specific HLA alleles. In both the original and validation cohorts, the classifier was reported to diagnose cytomegalovirus status with high specificity and sensitivity. Compared with equally common non-associated chains, HLA-associated TCR beta chains in a later analysis were more clonally expanded and had lower generation probabilities.

Library prep was done by the immunoSEQ multiplex PCR assay. A mixture of 60 forward primers for TCR Vbeta segments and 13 reverse primers for TCR Jbeta segments was used in the multiplex PCR. A multiplex PCR assay on genomic DNA amplified the CDR3 region of rearranged TCR beta genes. Amplified TCR beta libraries were sequenced as 87-base-pair reads on the Illumina HiSeq System. The original methods were these. Across the 700 or so repertoires, a later analysis counted around 80 million unique TCR beta chains, roughly 11 million of which were shared by at least two donors. To remove PCR and sequencing errors, raw reads were error-corrected and collapsed into unique sequences using a nearest-neighbor algorithm that merged closely related sequences. To assign V, D and J gene segments, CDR3 sequences were aligned to IMGT reference sequences. For a sequence to be retained, a match of at least six nucleotides was required to both a V gene segment and a J gene segment. A rearrangement counted as productive if the CDR3 had no stop codons and remained in frame with V and J, and every other rearrangement counted as non-productive. CDR3 was defined according to IMGT convention as the region running from the second conserved V-encoded cysteine to the conserved J-encoded phenylalanine. Sequences without an unambiguous match to a single V gene segment were excluded from the earlier analysis of several hundred of the donors. In an earlier analysis of a few hundred of the donors, a V segment was called functional when productive rearrangements were above 56.7%, and segregating when the standard deviation between donors exceeded 5%. A statistical classification framework was developed to diagnose cytomegalovirus status using the catalog of TCR beta chain sequences. A later analysis assigned V and J genes by comparing TCR nucleotide sequences with IMGT/GENE-DB human TR gene sequences. The TCRdist pipeline was used in a later analysis to assign CDR3 sequences and most-parsimonious VDJ recombination scenarios. A later analysis defined each TCR beta chain by its CDR3 amino acid sequence plus V-gene family, and excluded reads lacking a unique V-gene family. In a later analysis, 450 to 600 highly shared, low-generation-probability nucleotide sequences were removed to address suspected cross-contamination and a sequencing artifact. In a later analysis, a clonal expansion index for each public chain was calculated from normalized within-repertoire ranks of inferred template counts. Generation probabilities in a later analysis came from a VDJ recombination model fitted to out-of-frame rearrangements, and those results were checked against IGoR. In a later analysis, hypergeometric tests were used to score TCR-TCR, TCR-HLA and TCR-CMV co-occurrence, with a repertoire-size bias correction applied to TCR pairs. A later analysis estimated false discovery rates by permuting HLA or CMV assignments 20 times. In a later analysis, co-occurring TCRs were grouped using DBSCAN, and TCRdist sequence similarity was added for clustering within HLA-allele-positive subsets. For co-occurrence clustering, repertoires with fewer than 30,000 or more than 120,000 public chains were excluded, along with five repertoires with anomalous nucleotide sharing. In TCRdb, the immuneACCESS table is reduced to in-frame sequences with V and J assigned. These tables do not hold every clone; where another copy was compared, an unresolved V gene accounts for under half, and the others remain unexplained. That table is the source of V, J and clone size, and D and trimming were worked out from the DNA. This sample is represented by under 200,000 clones; 68% of them were singletons. The top ten clonotypes cover over 1.2% of the sample.

The cohort consisted of some 670 healthy bone marrow donors. At the time of sampling, every cohort member was nominally healthy, though immune exposures that went unrecorded were likely present. The donor was CMV seronegative and was included in the group of around 320 seronegative cohort members. Each donor provided a peripheral blood sample, and peripheral blood mononuclear cells were used for TCR beta sequencing. Genomic DNA was extracted from the blood cell samples with the Qiagen DNeasy Blood Extraction Kit. The CDR3 covers 14 residues, taking in both the cysteine and the phenylalanine. Only the CDR3 DNA is retained, 42 bases long and in frame from the first base. V is pared back by 4 bases and J by 1 base, with 11 bases lying between the germline termini. The germline V gene provides CDR1 SGHDT and CDR2 YYEEEE. This clone was seen only once. The clone's antigen remains unknown. No base qualities exist here, and no much larger clone lies one base off it.

This chain is built from TRBV5-6 and TRBJ2-5, and TRBD1 may be the D gene, going by 6 matching bases. This TCR derives from a man in his forties or fifties in good health and CMV-seronegative. Sequences were obtained from PBMCs. The nucleotides are TGTGCCAGCAGCAAACGGGACACCCAAGAGACCCAGTACTTC. It codes for CASSKRDTQETQYF.